This T cell receptor (beta chain) was sequenced for a study of control samples from healthy donors and cancer patients. TCRdb's table, derived via immunoSEQ multiplex PCR, lists solely in-frame clones and lacks some. The sample yields approximately 86,000 clones, more than 80% seen once. V lost 0 bases and J lost 4; bases outside the gene matches: 6. The CDR3 length is 15 residues. Germline values: CDR1 SGHNT, CDR2 YYREEE (reference sequence). This chain connects TRBV5-4 to TRBJ2-7; 8 nucleotides line up with TRBD2. This sequence originates from a woman under 40 in good health. The specimen sequenced was blood. The DNA for the CDR3 is TGTGCCAGCAGCTTGGTGTCGCGGGGGGCGTACGAGCAGTACTTC. Amino acid sequence: CASSLVSRGAYEQYF.